What follows is one T cell receptor (beta chain) and its context. Antigen: not known. One end of the junction is discordant with germline, which a read error may explain. This entry belongs to a study of shared clonotypes between healthy human individuals. Study-wide results and limits: Donors were few, which limited the genetic and exposure-history diversity represented.

The assay was immunoSEQ multiplex PCR, and TCRdb's table has in-frame clones only and misses some. The table records under 600,000 clones, 75% to 80% of them present only once. The CDR3 has 15 amino acids. Germline lookup yields CDR1 SSHAT and CDR2 FNYEAQ (reference sequence). The specimen was PBMCs. The receptor was derived from a middle-aged woman in good health. Some clones in this sample may be carry-over from other donors' samples. The chain joins TRBV7-7 to TRBJ1-1; D perhaps matches TRBD1 (5 bases). The CDR3 DNA reads TGTGCTAGCAGCCCCCGCAGGGTGGAGGACACTGAAGCTTTCTTT. Encoded protein: CASSPRRVEDTEAFF.